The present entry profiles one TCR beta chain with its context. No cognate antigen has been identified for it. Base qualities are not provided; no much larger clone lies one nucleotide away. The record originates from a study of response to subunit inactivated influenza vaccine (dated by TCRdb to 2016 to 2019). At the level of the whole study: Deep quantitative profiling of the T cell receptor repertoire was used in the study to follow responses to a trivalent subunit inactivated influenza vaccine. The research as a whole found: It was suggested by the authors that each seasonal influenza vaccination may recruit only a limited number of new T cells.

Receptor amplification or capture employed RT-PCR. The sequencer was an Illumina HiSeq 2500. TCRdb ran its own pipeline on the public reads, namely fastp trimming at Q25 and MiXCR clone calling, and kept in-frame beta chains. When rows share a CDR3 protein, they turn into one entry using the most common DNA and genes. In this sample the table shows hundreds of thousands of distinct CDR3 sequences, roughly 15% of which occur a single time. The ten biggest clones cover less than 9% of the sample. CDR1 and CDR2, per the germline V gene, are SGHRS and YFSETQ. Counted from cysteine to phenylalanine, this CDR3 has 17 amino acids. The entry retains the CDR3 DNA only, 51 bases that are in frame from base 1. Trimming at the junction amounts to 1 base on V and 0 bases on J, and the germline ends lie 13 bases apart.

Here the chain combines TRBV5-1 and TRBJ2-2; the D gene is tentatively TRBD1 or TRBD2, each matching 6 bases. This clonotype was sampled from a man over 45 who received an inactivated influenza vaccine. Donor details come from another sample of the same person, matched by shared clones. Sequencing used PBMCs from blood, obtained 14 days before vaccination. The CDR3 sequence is CASSLFGGRTNTGELFF. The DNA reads TGCGCCAGCAGCTTGTTCGGGGGCAGAACGAACACCGGGGAGCTGTTTTTT.